Below, one T cell receptor beta chain is given with its context. The antigen is not known. At one end the junction does not follow the germline gene, possibly because of a read error. Peripheral blood samples of roughly 6 milliliters were drawn at each of two time points. The data originate from a study of prognosis after radiotherapy for stage I lung cancer. Study-wide results and caveats: Among expanded TCR clones, tumor specificity was not determined.

The CDR3 is made up of 15 amino acids. Germline CDR1 reads MNHNS; CDR2 reads SASEGT. CDR3 of TCR beta was amplified from genomic DNA via a two-round multiplex PCR. Individual primers that were specific to each TRBV and TRBJ gene served in first-round PCR. TCRdb re-called the multiplex PCR reads with MiXCR, one entry per CDR3 protein. The sample consists of around 60,000 distinct CDR3 sequences, about 25% of them appearing once. The V call is TRBV6-1, the J call TRBJ1-2, with 7 positions matching TRBD1. The sample in question was PBMCs, obtained before or after stereotactic body radiation therapy (not recorded which). This sequence originates from a donor over 45 with non-small cell lung cancer. The CDR3 region is CSSIKTGTVAYGYTF. The CDR3 coding sequence is TGTTCCAGCATTAAAACCGGGACAGTAGCTTATGGCTACACCTTC.